This T cell receptor (beta chain) stems from a study of cytomegalovirus exposure and HLA in healthy donors. Findings of the study overall: Rare sequences made up most TCRs, while some public TCRs were found in many donors. A later analysis reportedly found fewer N-insertions in an Asian-associated ancestry cluster than the approximately 730-donor mean. Immune exposure was documented only through CMV serostatus.

The PCR was carried out with 60 Vbeta primers and 13 Jbeta primers. Sequencing was performed with immunoSEQ multiplex PCR; in TCRdb, only in-frame clones are kept and a portion is missing. The sample consists of under 250,000 clones, around 79% of them appearing once. Regarding this clone: The antigen is unknown.

Germline trimming cut 7 bases from V and 4 bases from J; bases unmatched to any gene: 13. CDR1 and CDR2 (germline): SGHRS, YFSETQ. The CDR3 is 15 residues long. This receptor was obtained from a male donor in good health and CMV-seronegative. The sample was PBMCs. The chain combines TRBV5-1 with TRBJ1-1; 7 bases are shared with TRBD1. The chain's CDR3 is CASRRGQGDTTEAFF. The CDR3 bases are TGCGCCAGCCGGCGAGGTCAGGGGGACACCACTGAAGCTTTCTTT.